Each of the 4 T cell receptor beta chains below was sequenced from the same sample in a study of memory CD4+ T cells and cytomegalovirus serostatus. Single viable CD3+CD4+CD8-CD45RO+ cells were sorted as the memory CD4+ T cells. Sequenced by immunoSEQ multiplex PCR; TCRdb stores in-frame clones only, minus some. The sample has about 56,000 clones; roughly 77% are singletons. Sample: memory CD4+ T cells from blood. These receptors were collected from an adult in good health and CMV-seropositive.

The rearrangement uses TRBV6-5 and TRBJ1-1; D is possibly TRBD1 (5 bases). Germline assignment: CDR1 MNHEY and CDR2 SVGAGI. This CDR3 region has 14 residues. Trimming pared 6 bases from V and 5 bases from J, leaving 16 bases between. This CDR3 is CASRDLQGGTEAFF. CDR3 nucleotides: TGTGCCAGCAGGGACCTTCAGGGAGGGACTGAAGCTTTCTTT.

This clone has only a few counts. The gene calls are TRBV7-2 and TRBJ1-1; no reliable D call. The CDR3 contains 14 residues. Germline CDR1 SGHTA, CDR2 FQGNSA. V lost 1 base and J 1 base, leaving 7 bases between the germline ends. CDR3 coding DNA: TGTGCCAGCAGCTTAGTGATGGGGAACACTGAAGCTTTCTTT. Amino acid sequence: CASSLVMGNTEAFF.

The rearrangement joins TRBV2 to TRBJ2-2; weak D call: TRBD2 (5 bases). CDR1 SNHLY and CDR2 FYNNEI come from the germline V gene. V lost 0 bases and J lost 4, with 6 bases in between. CDR3 length equals 14 residues. CDR3 DNA sequence: TGTGCCAGCAGTGAAGCGGCGGGCACCGGGGAGCTGTTTTTT. Translation: CASSEAAGTGELFF.

This chain links TRBV28 with TRBJ2-2; 8 bases agree with TRBD1. The CDR3 extends over 15 amino acids. Losses at the gene ends were 3 bases for V and 1 base for J; bases not matched to a gene: 1. Germline CDR1 is MDHEN and CDR2 is SYDVKM. The CDR3 DNA sequence: TGTGCCAGCAGTTTGGGGACAGGGAACACCGGGGAGCTGTTTTTT. It translates to CASSLGTGNTGELFF. The variable domain in full, completed from reference TRBV28 and TRBJ2-2, reads DVKVTQSSRYLVKRTGEKVFLECVQDMDHENMFWYRQDPGLGLRLIYFSYDVKMKEKGDIPEGYSVSREKKERFSLILESASTNQTSMYLCASSLGTGNTGELFFGEGSRLTVL.